This TCR beta chain came from a study of T cell responses to AZD1222 COVID-19 vaccine. Turning to the study itself: Investigators merged groups given second doses at roughly 4 or roughly 12 weeks.

J lost 0 bases, V lost 0 bases, and 8 bases had no gene match. The germline gives CDR1 SGDLS, CDR2 YYNGEE. The CDR3 is made up of 17 amino acids. Clones were sequenced by immunoSEQ multiplex PCR, and TCRdb holds only the in-frame ones, with some missing. This repertoire shows about 120,000 clones, 87% found once; its top ten account for roughly 8%. This chain links TRBV9 with TRBJ1-1, with 7 bases that match TRBD1. The source material was peripheral blood, sampled on day 0 of AZD1222 vaccination. This receptor was obtained from an adult in good health. Written as DNA, the CDR3 is TGTGCCAGCAGCGTAGGGACAGGTCAGGGGATGAACACTGAAGCTTTCTTT. Its protein is CASSVGTGQGMNTEAFF.